The next 32 T cell receptor beta chains were all read from a single sample in a study of shared clonotypes between healthy human individuals. The assay was immunoSEQ multiplex PCR, and TCRdb's table has in-frame clones only and misses some. The sample consists of 2,500,000 or so clones, 85% to 95% of them appearing once. Sequenced sample: naive CD4+ T cells sorted from blood. Subset defined: CD45RA+ positively selected. The receptors were sampled from a man between 18 and 35 years old in good health.

With respect to this clone: This specimen includes other DNA sequences encoding the same CDR3. V usage is TRBV5-1 and J usage is TRBJ1-1, with TRBD1 as a possible D gene (6 bases). V was clipped by 0 bases and J by 5 bases, with 14 bases between them. The CDR3 totals 15 residues. Per the germline V gene, CDR1 is SGHRS and CDR2 is YFSETQ. This chain's CDR3 is CASSLGQGGTTEAFF. CDR3 sequence (DNA): TGCGCCAGCAGCTTGGGGCAGGGAGGGACAACTGAAGCTTTCTTT.

Concerning this clone: Other DNA sequences in this sample translate to the same CDR3. V gene TRBV2 combines with J gene TRBJ2-7; D unclear. In germline, CDR1 is SNHLY, CDR2 FYNNEI. This CDR3 comprises 12 residues. V was shortened by 3 bases and J by 4 bases, with 7 bases between the two germline ends. The CDR3 here is CASSETRYEQYF. The CDR3, as DNA: TGTGCCAGCAGTGAGACCCGATACGAGCAGTACTTC.

This sequence joins TRBV19 and TRBJ2-5; TRBD1 agrees at 8 bases. The J segment lost 2 bases and the V segment lost 5 bases, leaving 1 base of the junction unmatched. Per germline, CDR1 LNHDA and CDR2 SQIVND (reference sequence). CDR3 length: 13 amino acids. CDR3 sequence: CASSGQGQETQYF. The CDR3, as DNA: TGTGCCAGTAGTGGACAGGGTCAAGAGACCCAGTACTTC.

The chain has TRBV5-1 and TRBJ2-7, with 14 bases fitting TRBD2. The CDR3 is 16 amino acids. Per germline, CDR1 SGHRS and CDR2 YFSETQ. J gave up 1 base and V 4 bases, and 4 bases lay outside the gene matches. The CDR3 sequence is CASSTGLAGVSYEQYF. In DNA, the CDR3 is TGCGCCAGCAGCACGGGACTAGCGGGAGTGTCCTACGAGCAGTACTTC.

The gene calls are TRBV27 and TRBJ2-1, with D possibly being TRBD1 (6 bases). V lost 5 bases and J lost 1, with 12 bases in between. Germline V lookup: CDR1 MNHEY, CDR2 SMNVEV (reference sequence). CDR3 size: 15 residues. The CDR3 region has the DNA TGTGCCAGCAGTACCCCAGGGGTATCCTACAATGAGCAGTTCTTC. This gives the protein CASSTPGVSYNEQFF.

Worth noting for this clone: The same CDR3 can be traced to other DNA sequences in this sample. The chain recombines TRBV7-2 with TRBJ2-5, with 7 bases matching TRBD1. CDR1 is SGHTA and CDR2 is FQGNSA in the germline V gene. The CDR3 has 14 residues. V lost 3 bases, J lost 2 bases, and 3 bases stayed unmatched. CDR3 nucleotide sequence: TGTGCCAGCAGCTTCTCAGGGGGTCAAGAGACCCAGTACTTC. It yields the protein CASSFSGGQETQYF. The full variable domain, its missing parts supplied by reference TRBV7-2 and TRBJ2-5, is GAGVSQSPSNKVTEKGKDVELRCDPISGHTALYWYRQSLGQGLEFLIYFQGNSAPDKSGLPSDRFSAERTGGSVSTLTIQRTQQEDSAVYLCASSFSGGQETQYFGPGTRLLVL.

V is TRBV4-2 and J is TRBJ2-5; 10 nucleotides line up with TRBD2. V gave up 1 base and J gave up 4 bases; unmatched junction bases: 9. The CDR3 extends over 17 amino acids. CDR1 is LGHNA, CDR2 YNFKEQ, per germline. The CDR3 DNA reads TGTGCCAGCAGCCAAGTCGGTAGCGGGGGGAATAGAGAGACCCAGTACTTC. Encoded protein: CASSQVGSGGNRETQYF.

On this clone itself: The identical CDR3 is also encoded by other nucleotide sequences in the sample. The chain carries TRBV18 and TRBJ2-7; TRBD2 might be the D (5 bases). There are 12 residues in the CDR3. Germline V gene sequence: CDR1 KGHSH, CDR2 LQKENI. V was trimmed by 3 bases and J by 4 bases, leaving 7 bases between them. CDR3 sequence: CASSPGSYEQYF. The CDR3 DNA is TGTGCCAGCTCACCGGGGAGTTACGAGCAGTACTTC.

The chain couples TRBV6-1 to TRBJ1-6, with a weak D call TRBD1 (5 bases). V dropped 4 bases and J dropped 10 bases, with 20 bases sitting between them. This CDR3 contains 16 residues. Germline CDR1 is MNHNS and CDR2 is SASEGT. CDR3 sequence: CASSGRQPRLGSPLHF. CDR3 nucleotide sequence: TGTGCCAGCAGTGGTCGACAGCCCCGCCTAGGATCACCCCTCCACTTT.

This clone was counted once. The chain is built from TRBV6-5 and TRBJ2-7; D remains unclear. The germline V gene has CDR1 MNHEY and CDR2 SVGAGI. Deletions cut 6 bases from V and 2 bases from J, with 11 bases between. The CDR3 contains 13 residues. The CDR3 protein is CASRPAGAYEQYF. In nucleotides, the CDR3 is TGTGCCAGCAGACCGGCAGGAGCCTACGAGCAGTACTTC.

The gene calls are TRBV2 and TRBJ2-5; possible D gene TRBD2, 6 bases. The CDR3 length is 11 residues. V gave up 8 bases and J gave up 5 bases, with 9 bases separating them. In germline, CDR1 is SNHLY, CDR2 FYNNEI. CDR3 nucleotide sequence: TGTGCCAGCCGGGGGTGGGAGACCCAGTACTTC. This sequence encodes CASRGWETQYF.

Comment on this clone: This CDR3 is also generated by other DNA sequences in the sample. The chain links TRBV27 to TRBJ1-5; no reliable D call. Germline loops: CDR1 MNHEY, CDR2 SMNVEV (reference sequence). The germline V and J ends were trimmed by 5 bases and 1 base, with 3 bases remaining between them. This CDR3 is 12 amino acids long. The CDR3 bases are TGTGCCAGCAGTCCAAGCAATCAGCCCCAGCATTTT. Translated, it gives CASSPSNQPQHF.

The chain is built from TRBV28 and TRBJ1-2; D is perhaps TRBD1 (5 bases). CDR1 and CDR2 (germline): MDHEN, SYDVKM. There are 13 residues in the CDR3. V was pared by 5 bases and J by 6 bases, with 13 bases between. The CDR3 DNA follows: TGTGCCAGCAGTCCACAGGTCGGGGATGGCTACACCTTC. This codes for CASSPQVGDGYTF.

This rearrangement joins TRBV6-5 to TRBJ2-5, with 7 positions matching TRBD1. Germline V gives CDR1 MNHEY, CDR2 SVGAGI. The CDR3 is 14 residues long. The V gene end was trimmed by 5 bases and the J gene end by 1 base; junction bases not matched to a gene: 4. The CDR3 bases are TGTGCCAGCAGTAAACAGGGGACCCAAGAGACCCAGTACTTC. It encodes CASSKQGTQETQYF.

This clone occurred once. The rearrangement uses TRBV7-9 and TRBJ2-1; no reliable D call. This CDR3 is 16 amino acids long. Trimming cost V 5 bases and J 2 bases, with 16 bases left between them. Germline V lookup: CDR1 SEHNR, CDR2 FQNEAQ (reference sequence). CDR3 residues: CASSRVGQATYNEQFF. The CDR3 DNA sequence: TGTGCCAGCAGCCGTGTCGGGCAGGCGACCTACAATGAGCAGTTCTTC.

The V call is TRBV7-2, the J call TRBJ2-2; 12 positions match TRBD1. The germline gives CDR1 SGHTA, CDR2 FQGNSA. The CDR3 totals 15 residues. Trimming at V came to 11 bases and at J to 7 bases, leaving 11 bases not matched to a gene. For the CDR3, the DNA is TGTGCCGGCGCCGGGACAGGGGGCTCGGGCGGGGAGCTGTTTTTT. Protein: CAGAGTGGSGGELFF.

In its sample, this clone was seen a few times. This specimen includes other DNA sequences encoding the same CDR3. The rearrangement uses TRBV2 and TRBJ1-2, with TRBD1 matching over 7 bases. V lost 6 bases to trimming and J lost 4 bases; unmatched junction nucleotides: 2. The CDR3 is made up of 12 amino acids. Germline V gene lookup returns CDR1 SNHLY and CDR2 FYNNEI. The CDR3 loop reads CASRGQSYGYTF. The CDR3 bases are TGTGCCAGCAGGGGACAGAGCTATGGCTACACCTTC.

This clone was counted once. The chain carries TRBV28 and TRBJ2-3; 7 nucleotides line up with TRBD1. The trim removed 5 bases at V and 3 bases at J, leaving 8 bases unmatched. This CDR3 comprises 15 residues. Germline V gene lookup returns CDR1 MDHEN and CDR2 SYDVKM. CDR3 sequence: CASSGDSLGTDTQYF. For the CDR3, the DNA is TGTGCCAGCAGTGGGGACAGCCTGGGGACAGATACGCAGTATTTT.

In regard to this clone: The identical CDR3 is also encoded by other nucleotide sequences in the sample. This rearrangement joins TRBV7-2 to TRBJ1-2, with 8 nucleotides matching TRBD1. Germline CDR1 reads SGHTA; CDR2 reads FQGNSA. The CDR3 runs to 14 residues. After removal of 0 bases from V and 5 bases from J, the junction contained 2 bases not matched to a gene. CDR3 in amino acids: CASSLAQGAYGYTF. The CDR3 DNA follows: TGTGCCAGCAGCTTAGCCCAGGGGGCGTATGGCTACACCTTC.

The chain joins TRBV14 to TRBJ2-2; D might be TRBD2 (6 bases). Germline CDR1 SGHDN, CDR2 FVKESK. The length of the CDR3 is 17 residues. Between the trimmed V and J ends, which lost 2 bases and 0 bases, there was a span of 13 bases. The CDR3 region is CASSQLRGDSNTGELFF. The CDR3 bases are TGTGCCAGCAGCCAATTGCGGGGAGACTCGAACACCGGGGAGCTGTTTTTT. Filled out from reference TRBV14 and TRBJ2-2, the complete variable domain reads EAGVTQFPSHSVIEKGQTVTLRCDPISGHDNLYWYRRVMGKEIKFLLHFVKESKQDESGMPNNRFLAERTGGTYSTLKVQPAELEDSGVYFCASSQLRGDSNTGELFFGEGSRLTVL.

As for this clone: Other DNA sequences in the same sample also yield this CDR3. The rearrangement uses TRBV28 and TRBJ2-7; 8 bases are shared with TRBD1. Germline V gives CDR1 MDHEN, CDR2 SYDVKM. This CDR3 contains 14 residues. V trimming: 2 bases; J trimming: 4 bases; junction bases outside the gene matches: 4. The chain's CDR3 is CASSLTGGWYEQYF. CDR3 DNA sequence: TGTGCCAGCAGTTTAACAGGGGGTTGGTACGAGCAGTACTTC.

In DNA, the CDR3 is TGTGCCAGCGTATCTAGCGGGGGGGCCTACGAGCAGTACTTC. Its protein product is CASVSSGGAYEQYF. The chain uses TRBV7-2 and TRBJ2-7; 12 bases fit TRBD2. The length of the CDR3 is 14 residues. The V gene end was trimmed by 8 bases and the J gene end by 2 bases; junction bases not matched to a gene: 4. CDR1 and CDR2 from the germline V gene are SGHTA and FQGNSA.

The rearrangement joins TRBV10-3 to TRBJ2-3; TRBD1 matches 10 bases. Germline loops: CDR1 ENHRY, CDR2 SYGVKD. With V trimmed by 9 bases and J by 4 bases, 10 bases remained unmatched. This CDR3 has 15 residues. CDR3 sequence: CAIKTGGESSDTQYF. CDR3 in DNA: TGTGCCATTAAGACAGGGGGCGAATCTTCAGATACGCAGTATTTT.

The J gene is TRBJ1-5, the V gene TRBV28; unclear D gene. The CDR3 extends over 16 amino acids. V lost 5 bases and J lost 7, with 21 bases in between. In germline, CDR1 is MDHEN, CDR2 SYDVKM. The CDR3 coding sequence is TGTGCCAGCAGTACTACCCTGGGCGGAGTACGACAGCCCCAGCATTTT. Its protein product is CASSTTLGGVRQPQHF. The complete variable domain, with remaining parts taken from reference TRBV28 and TRBJ1-5, reads DVKVTQSSRYLVKRTGEKVFLECVQDMDHENMFWYRQDPGLGLRLIYFSYDVKMKEKGDIPEGYSVSREKKERFSLILESASTNQTSMYLCASSTTLGGVRQPQHFGDGTRLSIL.

The chain uses TRBV5-1 and TRBJ2-5; the D is unclear. With 2 bases removed from V and 4 bases from J, the gap between germline ends came to 9 bases. Germline CDR1 reads SGHRS; CDR2 reads YFSETQ. This CDR3 region has 13 residues. The CDR3 bases are TGCGCCAGCAGCTTCCCAAGCACAGAGACCCAGTACTTC. It yields the protein CASSFPSTETQYF.

The chain joins TRBV6-5 to TRBJ2-7; 8 bases are shared with TRBD1. The CDR3 loop spans 13 amino acids. Per germline, CDR1 MNHEY and CDR2 SVGAGI. The V and J ends lost 4 bases and 3 bases, in that order; junction bases with no gene match: 2. The CDR3, as DNA: TGTGCCAGCAGTTGGACAGGGCTCTACGAGCAGTACTTC. Protein: CASSWTGLYEQYF.

This chain joins TRBV5-5 and TRBJ1-1; D is perhaps TRBD1 (6 bases). This CDR3 is built from 14 residues. With 6 bases removed from V and 1 base from J, the gap between germline ends came to 13 bases. In germline, CDR1 is SGHKS, CDR2 YYEKEE (reference sequence). CDR3 in amino acids: CASTGIGGNTEAFF. The CDR3 region has the DNA TGTGCCAGCACTGGGATAGGGGGGAACACTGAAGCTTTCTTT.

The CDR3 reads CASRETDTQYF. In nucleotides, the CDR3 is TGCGCCAGCCGTGAAACAGATACGCAGTATTTT. The chain recombines TRBV5-1 with TRBJ2-3, with D hard to call. Trimming pared 7 bases from V and 3 bases from J, leaving 6 bases between. The germline V gene has CDR1 SGHRS and CDR2 YFSETQ. The CDR3 is made up of 11 amino acids.

The V gene is TRBV7-2, the J gene TRBJ2-5; D is uncertain. Germline V lookup: CDR1 SGHTA, CDR2 FQGNSA. The CDR3 is 12 amino acids. V was trimmed by 5 bases and J by 5 bases, leaving 9 bases between them. DNA for the CDR3: TGTGCCAGCAGCATAATCGGGGAGACCCAGTACTTC. Its translation is CASSIIGETQYF.

The chain uses TRBV2 and TRBJ2-3; no clear D. CDR3 length equals 14 residues. Per germline, CDR1 SNHLY and CDR2 FYNNEI. V dropped 5 bases and J dropped 2 bases, with 11 bases sitting between them. CDR3 sequence (DNA): TGTGCCAGCAGTATAAACATTAACACAGATACGCAGTATTTT. As protein: CASSININTDTQYF.

The genes are TRBV27 and TRBJ1-5; D is perhaps TRBD1 (5 bases). Trimming shortened V by 6 bases and J by 0 bases, and 12 bases separated the two germline ends. The length of the CDR3 is 15 residues. Germline V gene sequence: CDR1 MNHEY, CDR2 SMNVEV (reference sequence). CDR3 in DNA: TGTGCCAGCAGCGCCAAGGGGAGTAGCAATCAGCCCCAGCATTTT. Protein product: CASSAKGSSNQPQHF.

The chain uses TRBV5-1 and TRBJ2-5; 8 nucleotides align to TRBD2. Unmatched junction bases numbered 6, after V lost 1 base and J lost 1 base. This CDR3 spans 16 amino acids. CDR1 and CDR2 from the germline V gene are SGHRS and YFSETQ. In DNA form, the CDR3 reads TGCGCCAGCAGCTTGTCTGGACTAGCCATCCAAGAGACCCAGTACTTC. Its translation is CASSLSGLAIQETQYF. The whole variable domain, filled in from reference TRBV5-1 and TRBJ2-5, reads KAGVTQTPRYLIKTRGQQVTLSCSPISGHRSVSWYQQTPGQGLQFLFEYFSETQRNKGNFPGRFSGRQFSNSRSEMNVSTLELGDSALYLCASSLSGLAIQETQYFGPGTRLLVL.